This passage covers 3 T cell receptor beta chains from one sample sequenced in a study of cytomegalovirus exposure and HLA in healthy donors (TCRdb year 2017). The protocol used for the library was the immunoSEQ multiplex PCR assay. TCRdb retrieved this table from immuneACCESS and kept in-frame rearrangements only. Not all clones are present; in checked studies, unresolved V genes account for under half, and no reason is known for the remainder. The sample data list 55,000 to 75,000 clones, and 91% of these were observed just once. The ten largest make up just over 3% of the sample. The sequenced sample was PBMCs. Receptors originate from a man between 18 and 35 years old in good health and CMV-seronegative.

The chain carries TRBV28 and TRBJ1-2; possibly TRBD1 for D (6 bases). V dropped 3 bases and J dropped 4 bases, with 9 bases sitting between them. The CDR3 is 13 residues long. Germline loops: CDR1 MDHEN, CDR2 SYDVKM. The CDR3 protein is CASSLRQAYGYTF. CDR3 in DNA: TGTGCCAGCAGTTTGAGACAGGCCTATGGCTACACCTTC.

The CDR3, as DNA: TGTGCCAGCAGCGTAGAGGGGACAGGGCTTATGGAAAAACTGTTTTTT. Encoded protein: CASSVEGTGLMEKLFF. V usage is TRBV9 and J usage is TRBJ1-4, with 9 bases fitting TRBD1. CDR3 length: 16 amino acids. V lost 0 bases and J lost 8; bases outside the gene matches: 8. In germline, CDR1 is SGDLS, CDR2 YYNGEE.

The V and J genes are TRBV9 and TRBJ2-3; 8 bases are a match to TRBD2. CDR1 and CDR2 from the germline V gene are SGDLS and YYNGEE. There are 16 residues in the CDR3. V was clipped by 0 bases and J by 3 bases; unmatched bases: 6. The CDR3 loop reads CASSVGAGVVTDTQYF. CDR3 nucleotide sequence: TGTGCCAGCAGCGTAGGAGCGGGAGTTGTAACAGATACGCAGTATTTT.